This T cell receptor beta chain came from a study of blood T cell repertoires in COVID-19. Study at large: COVID-19 samples collected from the United States, Italy and Spain covered acute and convalescent phases.

In the original processing: Estimation of nucleated cell counts was performed using reference gene primer amplification. The data were produced by immunoSEQ multiplex PCR, yet TCRdb's version contains in-frame clones alone and is incomplete. V, J and clone size derive from that table, while D and trimming were established from the DNA sequence. The sample includes about 400,000 clones, nearly 90% of them seen just once. This CDR3 is 19 amino acids long. Losses at the gene ends were 1 base for V and 6 bases for J; bases not matched to a gene: 15. Germline lookup yields CDR1 SGHKS and CDR2 YYEKEE (reference sequence).

The sequenced sample was PBMCs or T cells enriched from blood (not recorded which). The chain combines TRBV5-5 with TRBJ2-1; 11 bases fit TRBD2. The receptor comes from a woman aged 18-29 years with acute COVID-19. The CDR3 loop is CASSLTLAGGGKKFNEQFF. The CDR3 DNA reads as TGTGCCAGCAGCTTGACCCTAGCGGGGGGCGGCAAGAAGTTCAATGAGCAGTTCTTC. The full variable domain, completed using reference TRBV5-5 and TRBJ2-1, is DAGVTQSPTHLIKTRGQQVTLRCSPISGHKSVSWYQQVLGQGPQFIFQYYEKEERGRGNFPDRFSARQFPNYSSELNVNALLLGDSALYLCASSLTLAGGGKKFNEQFFGPGTRLTVL.